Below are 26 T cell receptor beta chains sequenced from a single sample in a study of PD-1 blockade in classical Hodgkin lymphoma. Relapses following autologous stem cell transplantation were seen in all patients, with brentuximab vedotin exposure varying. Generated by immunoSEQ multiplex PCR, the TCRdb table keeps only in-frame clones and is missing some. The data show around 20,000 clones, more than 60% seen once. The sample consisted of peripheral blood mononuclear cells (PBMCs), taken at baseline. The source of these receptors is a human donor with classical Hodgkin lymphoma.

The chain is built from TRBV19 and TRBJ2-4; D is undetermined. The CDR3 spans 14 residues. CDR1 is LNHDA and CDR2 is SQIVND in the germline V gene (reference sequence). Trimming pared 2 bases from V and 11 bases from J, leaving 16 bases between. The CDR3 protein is CASSITADQPFQYF. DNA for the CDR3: TGTGCCAGTAGTATAACCGCGGACCAACCGTTTCAGTACTTC.

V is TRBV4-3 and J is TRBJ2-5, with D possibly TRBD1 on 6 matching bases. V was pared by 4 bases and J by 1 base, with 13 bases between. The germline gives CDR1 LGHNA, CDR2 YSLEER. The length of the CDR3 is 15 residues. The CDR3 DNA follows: TGCGCCAGCAGCCCAGACAGGTCTCGCCAAGAGACCCAGTACTTC. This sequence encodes CASSPDRSRQETQYF.

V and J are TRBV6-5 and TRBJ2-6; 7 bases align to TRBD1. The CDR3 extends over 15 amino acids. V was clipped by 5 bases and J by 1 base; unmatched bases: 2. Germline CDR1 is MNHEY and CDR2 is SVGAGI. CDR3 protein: CASSPQGSGANVLTF. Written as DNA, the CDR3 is TGTGCCAGCAGTCCACAGGGGTCTGGGGCCAACGTCCTGACTTTC.

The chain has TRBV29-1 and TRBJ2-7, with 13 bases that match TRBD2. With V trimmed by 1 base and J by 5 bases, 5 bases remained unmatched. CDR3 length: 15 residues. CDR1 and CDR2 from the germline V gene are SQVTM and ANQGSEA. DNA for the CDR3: TGCAGCGTTGAAGGGACTAGCGGGAGTATCGACGAGCAGTACTTC. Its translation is CSVEGTSGSIDEQYF.

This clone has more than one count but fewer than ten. The CDR3 DNA reads as TGTGCCACCCAGGTGGAAAGGGGAAAGAGTGGCTACACCTTC. This gives the protein CATQVERGKSGYTF. The V and J genes are TRBV2 and TRBJ1-2; D may be TRBD1 (5 bases). CDR3 length equals 14 residues. The germline gives CDR1 SNHLY, CDR2 FYNNEI. The ends were cut back, 10 bases at V and 7 bases at J, with 22 bases in the middle.

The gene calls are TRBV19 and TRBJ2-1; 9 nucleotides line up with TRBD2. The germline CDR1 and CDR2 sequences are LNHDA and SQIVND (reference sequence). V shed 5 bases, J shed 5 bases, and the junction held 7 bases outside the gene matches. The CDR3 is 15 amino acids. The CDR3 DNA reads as TGTGCCAGTAGTGCTTCGGGACTAGCAGACAATGAGCAGTTCTTC. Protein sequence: CASSASGLADNEQFF.

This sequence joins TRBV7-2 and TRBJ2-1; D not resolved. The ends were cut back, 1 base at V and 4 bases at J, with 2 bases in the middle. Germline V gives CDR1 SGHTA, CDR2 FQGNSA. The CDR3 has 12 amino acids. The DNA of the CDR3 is TGTGCCAGCAGCTTAGTTTACAATGAGCAGTTCTTC. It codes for CASSLVYNEQFF.

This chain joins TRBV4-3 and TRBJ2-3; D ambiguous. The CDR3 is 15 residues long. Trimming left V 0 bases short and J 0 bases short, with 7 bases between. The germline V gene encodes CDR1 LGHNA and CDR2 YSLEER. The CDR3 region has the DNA TGCGCCAGCAGCCAAGATTACAGAAGCACAGATACGCAGTATTTT. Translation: CASSQDYRSTDTQYF.

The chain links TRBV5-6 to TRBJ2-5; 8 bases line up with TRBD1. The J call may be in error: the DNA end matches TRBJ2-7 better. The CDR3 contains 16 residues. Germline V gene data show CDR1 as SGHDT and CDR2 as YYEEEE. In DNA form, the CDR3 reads TGTGCCAGCAGCTCTTCCCAGGGGGCGAAGGAGTACGAGCAGTACTTC. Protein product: CASSSSQGAKEYEQYF.

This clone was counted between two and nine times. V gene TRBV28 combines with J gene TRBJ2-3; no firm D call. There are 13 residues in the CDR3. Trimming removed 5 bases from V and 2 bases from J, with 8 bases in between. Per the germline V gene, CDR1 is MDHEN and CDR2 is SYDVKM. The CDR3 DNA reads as TGTGCCAGCAGTCCAGTGACCACAGATACGCAGTATTTT. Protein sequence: CASSPVTTDTQYF.

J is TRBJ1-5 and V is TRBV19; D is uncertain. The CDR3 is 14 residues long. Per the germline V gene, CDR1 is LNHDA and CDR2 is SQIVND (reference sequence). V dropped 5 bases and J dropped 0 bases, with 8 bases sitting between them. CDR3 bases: TGTGCCAGTAGTTACGAAAATAGCAATCAGCCCCAGCATTTT. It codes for CASSYENSNQPQHF.

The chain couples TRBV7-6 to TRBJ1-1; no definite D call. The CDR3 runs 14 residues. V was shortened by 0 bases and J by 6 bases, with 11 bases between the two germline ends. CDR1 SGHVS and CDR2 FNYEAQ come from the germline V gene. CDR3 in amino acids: CASSLAGSPAEAFF. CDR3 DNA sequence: TGTGCCAGCAGCTTAGCGGGCAGCCCTGCTGAAGCTTTCTTT.

Here the CDR3 DNA reads TGTGCCAGCAGCGTAGAACAGACAGATACGCAGTATTTT. Translating it yields CASSVEQTDTQYF. The gene calls are TRBV9 and TRBJ2-3; D gene unclear. CDR1 and CDR2 (germline): SGDLS, YYNGEE. This CDR3 contains 13 residues. Trimming took 0 bases from V and 3 from J, leaving 5 bases between them.

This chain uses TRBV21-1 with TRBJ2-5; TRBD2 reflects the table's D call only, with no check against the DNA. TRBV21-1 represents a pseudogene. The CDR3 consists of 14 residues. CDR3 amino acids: CASSLEDFGETQYF. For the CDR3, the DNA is TGTGCCAGCAGCCTAGAGGACTTCGGGGAGACCCAGTACTTC.

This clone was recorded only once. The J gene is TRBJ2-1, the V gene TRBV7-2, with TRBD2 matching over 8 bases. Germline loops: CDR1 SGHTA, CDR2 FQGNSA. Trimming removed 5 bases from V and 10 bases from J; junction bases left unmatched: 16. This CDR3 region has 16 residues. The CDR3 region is CASSMDASASGGEQFF. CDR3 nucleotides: TGTGCCAGCAGCATGGATGCTAGCGCCTCGGGGGGGGAGCAGTTCTTC.

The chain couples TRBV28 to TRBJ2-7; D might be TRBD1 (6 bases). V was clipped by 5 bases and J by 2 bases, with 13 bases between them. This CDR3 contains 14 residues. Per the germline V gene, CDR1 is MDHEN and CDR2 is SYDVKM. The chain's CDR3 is CASSPHRVPYEQYF. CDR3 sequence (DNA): TGTGCCAGCAGTCCCCACAGGGTCCCCTACGAGCAGTACTTC.

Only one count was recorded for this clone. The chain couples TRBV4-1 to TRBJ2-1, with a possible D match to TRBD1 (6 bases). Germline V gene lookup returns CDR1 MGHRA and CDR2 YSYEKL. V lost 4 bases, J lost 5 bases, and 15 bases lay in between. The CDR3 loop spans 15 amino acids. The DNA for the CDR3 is TGCGCCAGCAGCCGATTGACAGGATCTGACAATGAGCAGTTCTTC. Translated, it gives CASSRLTGSDNEQFF.

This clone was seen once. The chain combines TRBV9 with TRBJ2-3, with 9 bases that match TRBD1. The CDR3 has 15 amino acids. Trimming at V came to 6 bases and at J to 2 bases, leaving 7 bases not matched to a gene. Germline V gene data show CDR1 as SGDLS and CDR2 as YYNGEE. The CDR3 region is CASTPGTGYTDTQYF. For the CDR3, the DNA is TGTGCCAGCACCCCCGGGACAGGGTACACAGATACGCAGTATTTT.

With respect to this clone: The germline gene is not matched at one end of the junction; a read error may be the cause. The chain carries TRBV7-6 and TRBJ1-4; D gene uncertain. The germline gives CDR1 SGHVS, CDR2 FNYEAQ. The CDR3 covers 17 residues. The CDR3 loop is CASRLGVAGAFNEKLFF. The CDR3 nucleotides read TGTGCCAGCCGCTTGGGAGTGGCAGGCGCCTTTAATGAAAAACTGTTTTTT.

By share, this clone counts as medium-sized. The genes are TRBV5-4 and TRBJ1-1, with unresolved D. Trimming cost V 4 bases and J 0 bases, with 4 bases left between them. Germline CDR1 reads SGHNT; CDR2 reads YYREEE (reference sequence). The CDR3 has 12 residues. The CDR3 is CASSNLNTEAFF. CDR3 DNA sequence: TGTGCCAGCAGCAACCTGAACACTGAAGCTTTCTTT.

Here the CDR3 DNA reads TGTGCCAGCACTCAGGGGGCGCTTGGAAACACCATATATTTT. This encodes CASTQGALGNTIYF. V usage is TRBV6-5 and J usage is TRBJ1-3, with 8 bases that match TRBD1. This CDR3 is built from 14 residues. The germline gives CDR1 MNHEY, CDR2 SVGAGI. Trimming removed 7 bases from V and 3 bases from J; junction bases left unmatched: 5.

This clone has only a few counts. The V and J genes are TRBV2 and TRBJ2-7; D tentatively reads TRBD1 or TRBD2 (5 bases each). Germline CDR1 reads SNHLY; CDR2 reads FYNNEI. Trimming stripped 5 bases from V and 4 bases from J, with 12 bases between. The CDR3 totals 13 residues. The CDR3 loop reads CASSWDQLYEQYF. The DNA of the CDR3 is TGTGCCAGCAGTTGGGACCAACTATACGAGCAGTACTTC. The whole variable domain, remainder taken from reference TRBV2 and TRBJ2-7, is EPEVTQTPSHQVTQMGQEVILRCVPISNHLYFYWYRQILGQKVEFLVSFYNNEISEKSEIFDDQFSVERPDGSNFTLKIRSTKLEDSAMYFCASSWDQLYEQYFGPGTRLTVT.

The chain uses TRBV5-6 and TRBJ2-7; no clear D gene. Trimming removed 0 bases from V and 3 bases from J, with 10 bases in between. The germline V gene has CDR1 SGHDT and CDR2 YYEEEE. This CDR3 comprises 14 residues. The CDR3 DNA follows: TGTGCCAGCAGCTTGGGGTCGGCGGTCTACGAGCAGTACTTC. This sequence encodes CASSLGSAVYEQYF.

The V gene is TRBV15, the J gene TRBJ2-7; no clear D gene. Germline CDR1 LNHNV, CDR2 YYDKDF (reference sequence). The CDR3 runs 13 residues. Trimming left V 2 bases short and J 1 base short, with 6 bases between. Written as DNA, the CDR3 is TGTGCCACCAGCAGACAGGTTTCCTACGAGCAGTACTTC. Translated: CATSRQVSYEQYF.

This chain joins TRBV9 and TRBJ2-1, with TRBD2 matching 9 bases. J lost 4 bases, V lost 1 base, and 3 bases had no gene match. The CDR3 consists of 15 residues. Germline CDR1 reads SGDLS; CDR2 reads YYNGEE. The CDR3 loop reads CASSVRLAGYNEQFF. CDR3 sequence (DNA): TGTGCCAGCAGCGTACGCCTAGCGGGATACAATGAGCAGTTCTTC.

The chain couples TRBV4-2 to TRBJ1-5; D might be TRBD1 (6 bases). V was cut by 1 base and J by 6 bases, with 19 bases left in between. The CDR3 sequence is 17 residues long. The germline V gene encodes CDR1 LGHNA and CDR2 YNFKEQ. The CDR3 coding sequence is TGTGCCAGCAGCCAAGGGCTACCTATTCAGGGGTTTCAGCCCCAGCATTTT. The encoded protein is CASSQGLPIQGFQPQHF.